The 3 T cell receptor beta chains listed next were all sequenced from one sample in a study of response to subunit inactivated influenza vaccine. TCRdb redid the calling of the RT-PCR reads with MiXCR, one entry per CDR3 protein. Of just under 550,000 distinct CDR3 sequences in the sample, roughly 23% were seen once. The same data also went into a second study, on T cells expressing NK-cell markers. That report adds: TCR beta cDNA was generated via 5'RACE template switching incorporating UMIs.

Here the sequenced sample was CD4+ T cells sorted from PBMCs, taken 11 to 12 days after vaccination. The receptor set was obtained from a man in his forties or fifties who received an inactivated influenza vaccine.

About this clonotype itself: Sequence at one end of the junction differs from germline and may be a read error. J is TRBJ1-2 and V is TRBV6-2 or TRBV6-3, with D unclear. Germline V CDR1 and CDR2: MNHEY, SVGEGT. The CDR3 is 12 residues long. This CDR3 is CAVGLSSVGYAF. Here the CDR3 DNA reads TGTGCCGTCGGTCTTTCCTCGGTCGGCTACGCCTTC.

The rearrangement uses TRBV4-2 and TRBJ2-5; D is uncertain. There are 14 residues in the CDR3. Germline loops: CDR1 LGHNA, CDR2 YNFKEQ. Deletions cut 1 base from V and 2 bases from J, with 8 bases between. CDR3 region: CASSQAPSQETQYF. CDR3 nucleotides: TGTGCCAGCAGCCAAGCGCCTAGTCAAGAGACCCAGTACTTC.

The table lists this clonotype with a few counts. The rearrangement uses TRBV7-2 and TRBJ1-2, with D perhaps TRBD1 (6 bases). Trimming stripped 0 bases from V and 8 bases from J, with 16 bases between. The CDR3 length is 15 residues. Germline V gives CDR1 SGHTA, CDR2 FQGNSA. This CDR3 is CASSLASGGAWGYTF. CDR3 DNA sequence: TGTGCCAGCAGCTTAGCGAGTGGGGGGGCGTGGGGCTACACCTTC.